This TCR beta chain was captured in a study of blood T cell repertoires in COVID-19 (dated by TCRdb to the early 2020s). Some background on the complete study: The collaborator samples originated in the United States, Italy and Spain and spanned the acute and convalescent phases of COVID-19. The prospective study material was composed of cDNA or gDNA derived from T cells, B-cell-depleted T cells, or PBMCs. Deeply sampled blood TCRbeta repertoires from subjects exposed to, actively infected with, or recovered from COVID-19 were included in the dataset. The repertoires were released in a freely available public database meant as a resource for research on the immune response to SARS-CoV-2. Samples were obtained from the ongoing ImmuneRACE study (first 160 participants) and from 1,254 subjects provided by 6 global collaborators. Nearly every sample came with metadata listing a de-identified subject ID, COVID-19 status, age in years and sex. Where available, HLA class I and class II types were obtained from metadata supplied by the sample provider rather than from assay-based typing.

The CDR3 runs 16 amino acids, cysteine and phenylalanine included. Only CDR3 DNA remains: 48 bases, in frame from the first base. Trimming takes 0 bases from V and 2 bases from J, and the germline ends sit 11 bases apart. For CDR1 and CDR2, the germline V gene lists MDHEN and SYDVKM. The paper's findings and limits, for the study overall: The amount of clinical and demographic metadata varied by source and participant and was provided uncurated.

TCRbeta CDR3 regions were amplified from genomic DNA by means of the immunoSEQ Assay, a bias-controlled multiplex PCR. The paper's processing steps were these. Within the assay, amplification of reference gene primers was used to estimate how many nucleated cells each sample contained. Sequence reads were collapsed and filtered to measure the absolute abundance of every unique TCRbeta CDR3 rearrangement. For each sample, productive Simpson clonality was calculated as the square root of Simpson's diversity index across productive rearrangements. TCRdb stores this immuneACCESS table with in-frame sequences only. Part of the clones is absent; in the studies checked, under half of the shortfall reflects unresolved V genes, and no reason is known for the rest. V and J calls and clone size are as listed in that table; D and trimming were resolved from the DNA. This sample is represented by about 260,000 clones; more than 70% of them were singletons. In total, the top ten clones hold approximately 11% of the sample.

One collaborating source in Seattle enrolled patients during active infection and followed them longitudinally through the course of disease. Collaborating institutions collected whole blood in K2EDTA tubes following their own protocols. Collaborator samples were shipped for TCRbeta analysis as frozen whole blood, isolated PBMCs, or DNA extracted from either sample type. On this clone: Its antigen is still unknown. One base away there is no much larger clone; base qualities are not given.

The chain was built from TRBV28 and TRBJ1-3; there is no confident call for the D gene. Sequenced sample: peripheral blood. The clonotype was recovered from a woman in her 30s with COVID-19, enrolled during active disease. The nucleotide sequence reads TGTGCCAGCAGTTTATGGCGCGCGAGCCCTGGAAACACCATATATTTT. The encoded protein is CASSLWRASPGNTIYF.